The T cell receptor beta chain described here comes from a study of T cell changes during pregnancy in multiple sclerosis. Libraries were prepared by immunoSEQ multiplex PCR; TCRdb keeps only in-frame clonotypes and omits some of them. The sample includes some 97,000 clones, approximately 90% of them seen just once. Germline V gives CDR1 SGHRS, CDR2 YFSETQ. Trimming removed 4 bases from V and 9 bases from J; junction bases left unmatched: 12. The CDR3 length is 14 residues. This TCR was recovered from a female donor with multiple sclerosis, enrolled in a pregnancy study. Material: peripheral blood, obtained in the second trimester of pregnancy. J is TRBJ1-2 and V is TRBV5-1; 7 nucleotides match TRBD1. DNA of the CDR3: TGCGCCAGCAGCCATCGGTCGACAGGGTCGAGCTACACCTTC. Protein: CASSHRSTGSSYTF.